This section outlines one T cell receptor beta chain sequence together with its context. The antigen remains undetermined. There was relapse after autologous stem cell transplantation in every patient, and there was variation in brentuximab vedotin exposure. CDR1 MGHRA and CDR2 YSYEKL come from the germline V gene. The CDR3 spans 14 residues. The V gene lost 0 bases and the J gene lost 2 bases, with 7 bases spanning the gap. This record belongs to a study of PD-1 blockade in classical Hodgkin lymphoma. Points from the study as a whole: Patients who initiated nivolumab within 1 year of ASCT were excluded. Whatever underlies the repertoire differences (possibly disease activity or prior therapy) remains undefined. Healthy donors reportedly exceeded newly diagnosed patients in baseline TCR diversity.

Libraries were prepared by immunoSEQ multiplex PCR; TCRdb keeps only in-frame clonotypes and omits some of them. The sample holds over 60,000 clones, about two thirds seen once. The receptor's source is a human donor with classical Hodgkin lymphoma. Sequences were derived from peripheral blood mononuclear cells (PBMCs), sampled before the second cycle of nivolumab. This chain uses TRBV4-1 with TRBJ1-2; no reliable D call. CDR3 DNA: TGCGCCAGCAGCCAAGATTTCGGAAACTATGGCTACACCTTC. As protein: CASSQDFGNYGYTF.